This TCR beta chain was captured in a study of OX40 agonist ivuxolimab in advanced cancers. Study findings and constraints: By week 6 at 0.1 to 3.0 mg/kg, blood CD4+ and CD8+ T cells had expanded clonally.

Using immunoSEQ multiplex PCR, the repertoire was profiled, and TCRdb retains in-frame clones only, with some absent. The table has tens of thousands of clones, approximately 92% seen once. Of note for this clone: The antigen is unknown.

The CDR3 loop spans 17 amino acids. Per germline, CDR1 SGHRS and CDR2 YFSETQ. J lost 1 base, V lost 0 bases, and 8 bases had no gene match. Sequenced here: CD4+ or CD8+ T cells sorted from blood, sampled in a trial of the OX40 agonist ivuxolimab. The rearrangement joins TRBV5-1 to TRBJ2-5; 8 nucleotides align to TRBD1. The TCR was taken from an adult with an advanced solid tumor such as melanoma, head and neck, liver or kidney cancer. The CDR3 here is CASSLGVSGGLQETQYF. The CDR3 DNA sequence: TGCGCCAGCAGCTTGGGGGTCTCAGGGGGCCTCCAAGAGACCCAGTACTTC.